Shown below are 2 T cell receptor beta chains from a single sample sequenced in a study of OX40 agonist ivuxolimab in advanced cancers. Using immunoSEQ multiplex PCR, the repertoire was profiled, and TCRdb retains in-frame clones only, with some absent. The table records around 92,000 clones, roughly 94% of them present only once. Sequencing was performed on CD4+ or CD8+ T cells sorted from blood, taken in a trial of the OX40 agonist ivuxolimab. The receptors shown here come from an adult with an advanced solid tumor such as melanoma, head and neck, liver or kidney cancer.

This chain uses TRBV7-2 with TRBJ2-1; D may be TRBD2 (5 bases). Per the germline V gene, CDR1 is SGHTA and CDR2 is FQGNSA. Trimming shortened V by 3 bases and J by 9 bases, and 15 bases separated the two germline ends. The CDR3 extends over 14 amino acids. DNA of the CDR3: TGTGCCAGCAGCTTTGGCGCGGGTTTTTTTGAGCAGTTCTTC. This sequence encodes CASSFGAGFFEQFF.

The rearrangement links TRBV19 to TRBJ2-3; maybe TRBD2 (6 bases). The CDR3 loop spans 15 amino acids. CDR1 is LNHDA and CDR2 is SQIVND in the germline V gene (reference sequence). The ends were cut back, 2 bases at V and 1 base at J, with 10 bases in the middle. The CDR3 is CASSIRWGGTDTQYF. CDR3 in DNA: TGTGCCAGTAGTATACGATGGGGGGGCACAGATACGCAGTATTTT.